The text below deals with one T cell receptor (beta chain). The entry originates in a study of blood T cell repertoires in COVID-19. Study-wide context: Samples taken during acute and convalescent COVID-19 were collected in the United States, Italy and Spain. PBMCs, B-cell-depleted T cells, or T cells provided the cDNA or gDNA that made up the material.

The CDR3 sequence is 17 residues long. Germline V gene lookup returns CDR1 SGHDN and CDR2 FVKESK. V was pared by 3 bases and J by 0 bases, with 0 bases of the junction left unmatched. In the authors' methods: Using reference gene primer amplification, nucleated cell counts were estimated. TCRdb keeps only in-frame clones here, not all; method: immunoSEQ multiplex PCR. That table is the source of V, J and clone size, and D and trimming were worked out from the DNA. The table shows about 90,000 clones, with 75% to 90% occurring only once. This sequence joins TRBV14 and TRBJ2-2, with TRBD2 matching 14 bases. Sequenced material: peripheral blood. The source of this sequence is an elderly man with active or convalescent COVID-19. CDR3 DNA sequence: TGTGCCAGCAGCCAGGGACTAGCGGGAGCGAACACCGGGGAGCTGTTTTTT. Translating it yields CASSQGLAGANTGELFF. The entire variable domain, with the rest obtained from reference TRBV14 and TRBJ2-2, is as follows: EAGVTQFPSHSVIEKGQTVTLRCDPISGHDNLYWYRRVMGKEIKFLLHFVKESKQDESGMPNNRFLAERTGGTYSTLKVQPAELEDSGVYFCASSQGLAGANTGELFFGEGSRLTVL.